This T cell receptor (beta chain) was sequenced for a study of blood T cell repertoires in COVID-19. For the study at large: Acute and convalescent COVID-19 samples came from the United States, Italy and Spain. T cells, B-cell-depleted T cells, or PBMCs supplied cDNA or gDNA.

There are 11 residues in the CDR3. V gave up 5 bases and J gave up 10 bases; unmatched junction bases: 2. Germline values: CDR1 MDHEN, CDR2 SYDVKM. The authors' processing: Amplification with reference gene primers provided the estimates of nucleated cell counts. The method was immunoSEQ multiplex PCR; TCRdb's version includes in-frame clones alone and lacks a portion of them. V, J and clone size are taken as reported in that table, and D and trimming were inferred from the DNA itself. The sample consists of roughly 90,000 clones, approximately 89% of them appearing once. The source of this sequence is a man over 45 with acute or convalescent COVID-19. Sequenced: peripheral blood. This chain uses TRBV28 with TRBJ2-1; 7 nucleotides agree with TRBD1. Written as DNA, the CDR3 is TGTGCCAGCAGTCCGGACAGGGAGCAGTTCTTC. Its protein product is CASSPDREQFF.